Each of the 10 T cell receptor beta chains below was sequenced from the same sample in a study of T cell responses to AZD1222 COVID-19 vaccine. The table came from immunoSEQ multiplex PCR; TCRdb's copy has only in-frame clones and leaves some out. Of 120,000 or so clones in the sample, roughly 90% were seen once. The source material was peripheral blood, sampled on day 0 of AZD1222 vaccination. Receptors were obtained from an adult in good health.

This chain connects TRBV23-1 to TRBJ1-1, with D perhaps TRBD1 (5 bases). TRBV23-1 is flagged as an ORF with uncertain function. Trimming shortened V by 6 bases and J by 1 base, and 15 bases separated the two germline ends. The CDR3 sequence is 15 residues long. CDR3 sequence reads: CASSQRRGPNTEAFF. The DNA of the CDR3 is TGCGCCAGCAGCCAGAGAAGGGGCCCGAACACTGAAGCTTTCTTT.

The CDR3 spells CASSPRTGPQPQHF. The CDR3 coding sequence is TGTGCCAGTAGCCCCCGGACAGGGCCTCAGCCCCAGCATTTT. The V and J genes are TRBV19 and TRBJ1-5; 8 positions agree with TRBD1. Germline assignment: CDR1 LNHDA and CDR2 SQIVND (reference sequence). The CDR3 is 14 residues long. With 6 bases clipped from V and 6 bases from J, the junction kept 7 bases outside the gene matches.

The chain employs TRBV19 and TRBJ1-1; D perhaps matches TRBD1 (5 bases). The CDR3 loop spans 14 amino acids. Germline V gene sequence: CDR1 LNHDA, CDR2 SQIVND (reference sequence). V was clipped by 4 bases and J by 4 bases, with 13 bases between them. The DNA for the CDR3 is TGTGCCAGTAGTAGACAGATATCGGGCACTGAAGCTTTCTTT. This gives the protein CASSRQISGTEAFF.

This chain joins TRBV2 and TRBJ1-5; 10 bases map to TRBD1. Germline V gives CDR1 SNHLY, CDR2 FYNNEI. The ends lost 8 bases at V and 4 bases at J; junction bases unmatched: 8. The CDR3 sequence is 15 residues long. Here the CDR3 reads CASGNGQGGNQPQHF. CDR3 in DNA: TGTGCCAGCGGAAACGGACAGGGGGGGAATCAGCCCCAGCATTTT.

The V and J genes are TRBV24-1 and TRBJ2-2; D gene unclear. There are 14 residues in the CDR3. The V end lost 3 bases, the J end lost 7 bases, and 11 bases lay between the germline ends. CDR1 KGHDR and CDR2 SFDVKD come from the germline V gene. The CDR3 spells CATSDDHGYGELFF. DNA for the CDR3: TGTGCCACCAGTGATGATCATGGGTACGGGGAGCTGTTTTTT.

The sample holds a few counts of this clone. This chain uses TRBV29-1 with TRBJ2-3; 8 bases fit TRBD1. The CDR3 loop spans 15 amino acids. Germline lookup yields CDR1 SQVTM and CDR2 ANQGSEA. J gave up 2 bases and V 6 bases, and 10 bases lay outside the gene matches. The DNA for the CDR3 is TGCAGCGTGCGCCCGGGACAGGTATTCACAGATACGCAGTATTTT. It codes for CSVRPGQVFTDTQYF.

Comment on this clone: Other DNA sequences from this sample encode an identical CDR3 as well. The rearrangement links TRBV19 to TRBJ2-1, with a tentative D call TRBD1 (6 bases). Trimming shortened V by 4 bases and J by 6 bases, and 7 bases separated the two germline ends. Germline CDR1 LNHDA, CDR2 SQIVND (reference sequence). This CDR3 has 12 residues. The CDR3 DNA reads as TGTGCCAGTAGTAAAGGGGGCAATGAGCAGTTCTTC. It codes for CASSKGGNEQFF. The full variable domain, with the rest looked up from reference TRBV19 and TRBJ2-1, is DGGITQSPKYLFRKEGQNVTLSCEQNLNHDAMYWYRQDPGQGLRLIYYSQIVNDFQKGDIAEGYSVSREKKESFPLTVTSAQKNPTAFYLCASSKGGNEQFFGPGTRLTVL.

The CDR3 region is CASSESGRRETQYF. CDR3 sequence (DNA): TGCGCCAGCAGTGAGTCCGGCAGGAGAGAGACCCAGTACTTC. The chain recombines TRBV10-1 with TRBJ2-5; unclear D gene. The CDR3 is 14 amino acids. In germline, CDR1 is WNHNN, CDR2 SYGVQD (reference sequence). V dropped 0 bases and J dropped 4 bases, with 9 bases sitting between them.

This clone was recorded a few times. The chain is built from TRBV29-1 and TRBJ2-7; maybe TRBD1 (5 bases). This CDR3 is built from 12 residues. Trimming pared 6 bases from V and 0 bases from J, leaving 9 bases between. CDR1 and CDR2 from the germline V gene are SQVTM and ANQGSEA. CDR3 region: CSVSDSSYEQYF. Here the CDR3 DNA reads TGCAGCGTATCAGACAGCTCCTACGAGCAGTACTTC.

The CDR3 loop is CASSGWGGGVDEKLFF. The CDR3 nucleotides are TGTGCCAGCAGCGGATGGGGTGGGGGCGTCGATGAAAAACTGTTTTTT. The J gene is TRBJ1-4, the V gene TRBV9, with D perhaps matching TRBD1 (6 bases). The germline V and J ends were trimmed by 3 bases and 6 bases, with 18 bases remaining between them. The V gene's germline CDR1 is SGDLS and CDR2 YYNGEE. The CDR3 is made up of 16 amino acids.